What follows is one T cell receptor (beta chain) and its context. Its antigen is unidentified. These data originate in a study of siplizumab effects on memory and regulatory T cells. Study-level findings and limits: Greater diversity than memory cells seemed evident in naive T cells, which also appeared to be major alloresponse contributors. The study found that mappable alloreactive CD4+ clones averaged around 69% Treg-derived with siplizumab and around 30% in controls.

TCRdb's table, derived via immunoSEQ multiplex PCR, lists solely in-frame clones and lacks some. Here the sample spans about 50,000 clones, 93% being singletons. CDR1 is SGHDT and CDR2 is YYEEEE in the germline V gene. CDR3 length equals 16 residues. The V end lost 3 bases, the J end lost 1 base, and 14 bases lay between the germline ends. The material sequenced was CD8+ T cells sorted from blood. The gene calls are TRBV5-6 and TRBJ2-4, with D perhaps being TRBD1 or TRBD2 (7 bases each). The TCR sequence derives from a human donor in good health. CDR3: CASSWSQGGAKNIQYF. The CDR3 coding sequence is TGTGCCAGCAGCTGGTCCCAGGGGGGGGCCAAAAACATTCAGTACTTC.